The 18 T cell receptor beta chains presented below share a single source sample, sequenced in a study of blood T cell repertoires in COVID-19. Clones were read by immunoSEQ multiplex PCR, and TCRdb kept only the in-frame ones, dropping some. The sample consists of fewer than 80,000 clones, roughly nine tenths of them appearing once. Sequencing was carried out using peripheral blood. These receptors were collected from a woman between 45 and 65 years old with active COVID-19.

J is TRBJ2-1 and V is TRBV27; D possibly corresponds to TRBD2 (6 bases). The germline V gene encodes CDR1 MNHEY and CDR2 SMNVEV (reference sequence). The CDR3 sequence is 14 residues long. The V end lost 3 bases, the J end lost 4 bases, and 10 bases lay between the germline ends. CDR3 loop: CASSFPGEYNEQFF. CDR3 in DNA: TGTGCCAGCAGTTTCCCGGGAGAGTACAATGAGCAGTTCTTC.

The chain links TRBV9 to TRBJ2-2; 8 positions match TRBD1. Looked up from germline, CDR1 is SGDLS and CDR2 is YYNGEE. V gave up 3 bases and J gave up 6 bases; unmatched junction bases: 16. The CDR3 runs to 18 residues. The CDR3 nucleotides are TGTGCCAGCAGCGCTAAGGGGCGGGGACAGGCCTCTCCCGGGGAGCTGTTTTTT. Amino acids: CASSAKGRGQASPGELFF.

The genes are TRBV27 and TRBJ2-1; tentative D call: TRBD2 (6 bases). The CDR3 runs 14 residues. Germline V CDR1 and CDR2: MNHEY, SMNVEV (reference sequence). V was shortened by 7 bases and J by 8 bases, with 18 bases between the two germline ends. Here the CDR3 DNA reads TGTGCCAGCAAGGAGACTAGGAAGGTTCATGAGCAGTTCTTC. It is translated as CASKETRKVHEQFF.

This chain links TRBV4-1 with TRBJ2-1; D not resolved. CDR3 size: 15 residues. Looked up from germline, CDR1 is MGHRA and CDR2 is YSYEKL. V was clipped by 4 bases and J by 0 bases, with 10 bases between them. This chain's CDR3 is CASSPDGGSYNEQFF. CDR3 in DNA: TGCGCCAGCAGCCCTGACGGCGGCTCCTACAATGAGCAGTTCTTC.

The J gene is TRBJ1-6, the V gene TRBV11-2, with 8 bases that match TRBD1. The V gene's germline CDR1 is SGHAT and CDR2 FQNNGV. CDR3 size: 16 residues. Trimming removed 5 bases from V and 13 bases from J; junction bases left unmatched: 16. The CDR3 here is CASSRDPYRGVSPLHF. The CDR3 nucleotides are TGTGCCAGCAGCCGAGACCCCTACAGGGGGGTTTCGCCCCTCCACTTT.

This rearrangement joins TRBV5-1 to TRBJ2-1; weak D call: TRBD2 (6 bases). The V gene lost 0 bases and the J gene lost 2 bases, with 12 bases spanning the gap. The germline CDR1 and CDR2 sequences are SGHRS and YFSETQ. The CDR3 length is 16 residues. In DNA, the CDR3 is TGCGCCAGCAGCTTGGCCGGCGGGAACACCTACAATGAGCAGTTCTTC. This encodes CASSLAGGNTYNEQFF.

The chain is built from TRBV3-1 (or the pseudogene TRBV3-2) and TRBJ2-1, with 14 bases aligning to TRBD2. CDR1 is LGHDT and CDR2 is YNNKEL in the germline V gene (reference sequence). The CDR3 loop spans 16 amino acids. The ends lost 5 bases at V and 7 bases at J; junction bases unmatched: 7. CDR3 sequence (DNA): TGTGCCAGCAGCGCGGGACTAGCGGGAGTGTCTAATGAGCAGTTCTTC. Protein product: CASSAGLAGVSNEQFF.

CDR3: CASSPTEIQETQYF. The CDR3, as DNA: TGTGCCAGCTCGCCAACGGAGATCCAAGAGACCCAGTACTTC. This rearrangement joins TRBV18 to TRBJ2-5; D is ambiguous. V lost 6 bases and J lost 1, with 12 bases in between. This CDR3 is 14 amino acids long. Germline CDR1 and CDR2: KGHSH and LQKENI.

The rearrangement uses TRBV5-1 and TRBJ2-2, with a possible D match to TRBD2 (5 bases). CDR1 is SGHRS and CDR2 is YFSETQ in the germline V gene. This CDR3 is 14 amino acids long. Trimming removed 4 bases at V and 7 bases at J, with 14 bases between. CDR3 region: CASSPVVAGGELFF. The CDR3, as DNA: TGCGCCAGCAGCCCGGTGGTGGCGGGCGGGGAGCTGTTTTTT.

This clone was seen a handful of times. The genes are TRBV5-5 and TRBJ1-2; D is undetermined. V was trimmed by 7 bases and J by 8 bases, leaving 18 bases between them. CDR1 is SGHKS and CDR2 is YYEKEE in the germline V gene (reference sequence). The CDR3 is made up of 13 amino acids. CDR3 sequence: CASAGFGVEGYTF. CDR3 nucleotide sequence: TGTGCCAGCGCGGGCTTTGGGGTGGAGGGCTACACCTTC.

The chain combines TRBV6-5 with TRBJ1-3; D unclear. CDR3 length: 14 amino acids. Germline V gene data show CDR1 as MNHEY and CDR2 as SVGAGI. Trimming stripped 8 bases from V and 0 bases from J, with 11 bases between. The CDR3 reads CASSDTVSGNTIYF. The CDR3 coding sequence is TGTGCCAGCTCCGACACCGTCTCTGGAAACACCATATATTTT.

This CDR3 is CASSLGGLAGNTIYF. CDR3 in DNA: TGTGCCAGCAGCTTAGGAGGGTTGGCTGGAAACACCATATATTTT. The chain couples TRBV7-6 to TRBJ1-3; unclear D gene. V gave up 1 base and J gave up 2 bases, with 9 bases separating them. CDR1 is SGHVS and CDR2 is FNYEAQ in the germline V gene. The CDR3 totals 15 residues.

This rearrangement joins TRBV7-2 to TRBJ2-1, with 9 bases aligning to TRBD2. Trimming removed 5 bases from V and 6 bases from J; junction bases left unmatched: 5. Germline CDR1 reads SGHTA; CDR2 reads FQGNSA. The length of the CDR3 is 14 residues. The DNA of the CDR3 is TGTGCCAGCAGCACCGGGACTAGCCGCAATGAGCAGTTCTTC. Its protein is CASSTGTSRNEQFF.

The chain joins TRBV5-1 to TRBJ1-1; 9 nucleotides align to TRBD1. Germline CDR1 SGHRS, CDR2 YFSETQ. The CDR3 consists of 15 residues. Losses at the gene ends were 7 bases for V and 1 base for J; bases not matched to a gene: 8. The CDR3 DNA reads as TGCGCCAGCGGCATAAACAGGGGGCAGAACACTGAAGCTTTCTTT. Translation: CASGINRGQNTEAFF.

The chain employs TRBV2 and TRBJ2-1; 8 nucleotides match TRBD2. Trimming at V came to 3 bases and at J to 10 bases, leaving 5 bases not matched to a gene. Germline-derived CDR1 and CDR2 are SNHLY and FYNNEI. The CDR3 runs to 13 residues. The CDR3 is CASSDWLAGEQFF. DNA of the CDR3: TGTGCCAGCAGTGACTGGCTAGCGGGCGAGCAGTTCTTC. The full variable domain, rest sourced from reference TRBV2 and TRBJ2-1, is EPEVTQTPSHQVTQMGQEVILRCVPISNHLYFYWYRQILGQKVEFLVSFYNNEISEKSEIFDDQFSVERPDGSNFTLKIRSTKLEDSAMYFCASSDWLAGEQFFGPGTRLTVL.

The chain joins TRBV25-1 to TRBJ1-1; D not certain. CDR3 length equals 13 residues. The V end was cut by 6 bases, the J end by 4 bases, with 12 bases between. CDR1 is MGHDK, CDR2 SYGVNS, per germline. CDR3 loop: CASSFQAGTEAFF. The CDR3 DNA sequence: TGTGCCAGCAGCTTCCAGGCCGGCACTGAAGCTTTCTTT.

The chain joins TRBV5-5 to TRBJ1-1, with 8 bases matching TRBD1. The CDR3 is 16 residues long. V shed 7 bases and J 0 bases; nucleotides not matched to a gene: 11. CDR1 and CDR2 from the germline V gene are SGHKS and YYEKEE (reference sequence). CDR3 sequence (DNA): TGTGCCAGCCGACAGGGGCCTCCCCCAGTGAACACTGAAGCTTTCTTT. This translates into CASRQGPPPVNTEAFF.

The chain is built from TRBV6-1 and TRBJ1-3; 7 positions match TRBD1. The J segment lost 0 bases and the V segment lost 4 bases, leaving 6 bases of the junction unmatched. The CDR3 is 16 residues long. Germline V gene data show CDR1 as MNHNS and CDR2 as SASEGT. The CDR3 DNA reads as TGTGCCAGCAGTGGGACAGGCTTTAACTCTGGAAACACCATATATTTT. This codes for CASSGTGFNSGNTIYF.